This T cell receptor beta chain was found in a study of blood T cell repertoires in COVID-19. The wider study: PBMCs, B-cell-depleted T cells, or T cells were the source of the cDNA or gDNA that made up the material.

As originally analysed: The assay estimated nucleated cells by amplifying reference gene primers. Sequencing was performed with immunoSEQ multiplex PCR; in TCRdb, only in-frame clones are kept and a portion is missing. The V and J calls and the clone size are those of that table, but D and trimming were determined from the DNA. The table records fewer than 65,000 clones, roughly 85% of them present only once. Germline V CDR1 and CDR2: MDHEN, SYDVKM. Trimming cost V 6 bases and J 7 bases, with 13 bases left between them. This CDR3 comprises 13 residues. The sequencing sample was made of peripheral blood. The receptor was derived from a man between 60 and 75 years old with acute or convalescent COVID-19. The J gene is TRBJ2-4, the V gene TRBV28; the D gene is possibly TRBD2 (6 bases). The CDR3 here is CASRARGYNIQYF. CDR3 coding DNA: TGTGCCAGCAGGGCGCGGGGTTATAACATTCAGTACTTC.